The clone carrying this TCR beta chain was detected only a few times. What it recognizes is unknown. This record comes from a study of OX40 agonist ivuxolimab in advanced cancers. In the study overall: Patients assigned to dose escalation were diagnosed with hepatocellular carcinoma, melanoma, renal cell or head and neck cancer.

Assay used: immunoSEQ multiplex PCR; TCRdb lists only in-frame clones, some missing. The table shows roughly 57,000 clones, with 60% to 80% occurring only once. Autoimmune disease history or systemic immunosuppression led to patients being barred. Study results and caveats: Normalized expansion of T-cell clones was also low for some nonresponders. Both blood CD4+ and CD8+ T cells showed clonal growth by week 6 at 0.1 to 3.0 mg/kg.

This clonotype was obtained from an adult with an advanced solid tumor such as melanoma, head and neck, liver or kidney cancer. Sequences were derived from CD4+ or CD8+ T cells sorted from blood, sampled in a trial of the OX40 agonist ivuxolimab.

The CDR3 DNA is TGTGCCAGCTCCCGCTTCGGCGAGCAGTACTTC. Amino acids: CASSRFGEQYF. The gene calls are TRBV28 and TRBJ2-7; D is unclear. V lost 8 bases to trimming and J lost 6 bases, with 11 bases between them. Germline loops: CDR1 MDHEN, CDR2 SYDVKM. This CDR3 region has 11 residues. The full variable domain, rest sourced from reference TRBV28 and TRBJ2-7, is DVKVTQSSRYLVKRTGEKVFLECVQDMDHENMFWYRQDPGLGLRLIYFSYDVKMKEKGDIPEGYSVSREKKERFSLILESASTNQTSMYLCASSRFGEQYFGPGTRLTVT.